Reported below is one T cell receptor beta chain. The antigen is not known. The same CDR3 is also encoded by other DNA sequences in this sample. The source of the sample is a study of shared clonotypes between healthy human individuals. The study's findings and limits: Sorted-subset sequencing was shown by rarefaction to be incomplete despite large depth. Naive CD4 clonotypes were shared across a handful of donors at 4.5% to 6.5%.

Participating donors were healthy, HIV-negative adults free of recent acute infections or vaccinations. Deletions cut 0 bases from V and 4 bases from J, with 8 bases between. CDR3 length: 13 amino acids. Germline V lookup: CDR1 SGHNT, CDR2 YYREEE (reference sequence). Some clones are missing from TCRdb's copy, which holds only in-frame ones; the method was immunoSEQ multiplex PCR. Of about 2 million clones listed, roughly 95% are singletons. The TCR comes from a man aged 18 to 29 in good health. Sequencing input: naive CD4+ T cells sorted from blood. Indicated subset: CD45RA+ positively selected. The chain has TRBV5-4 and TRBJ2-7; no clear D gene. This CDR3 reads CASSLGRSYEQYF. The CDR3 DNA follows: TGTGCCAGCAGCTTGGGCCGAAGTTACGAGCAGTACTTC. Combining the CDR3 with reference TRBV5-4 and TRBJ2-7 gives the whole variable domain ETGVTQSPTHLIKTRGQQVTLRCSSQSGHNTVSWYQQALGQGPQFIFQYYREEENGRGNFPPRFSGLQFPNYSSELNVNALELDDSALYLCASSLGRSYEQYFGPGTRLTVT.